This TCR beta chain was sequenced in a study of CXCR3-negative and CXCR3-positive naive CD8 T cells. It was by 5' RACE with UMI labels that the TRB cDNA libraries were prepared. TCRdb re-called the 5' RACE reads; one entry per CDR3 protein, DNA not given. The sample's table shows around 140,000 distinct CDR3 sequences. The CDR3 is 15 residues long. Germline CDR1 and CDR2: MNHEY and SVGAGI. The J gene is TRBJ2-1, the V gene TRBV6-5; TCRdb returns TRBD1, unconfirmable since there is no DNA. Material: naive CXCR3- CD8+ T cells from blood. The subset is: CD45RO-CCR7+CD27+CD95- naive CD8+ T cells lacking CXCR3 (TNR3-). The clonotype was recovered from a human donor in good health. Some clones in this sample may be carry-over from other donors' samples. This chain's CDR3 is CASSMGQGSYNEQFF.